This T cell receptor beta chain was captured in a study of shared clonotypes between healthy human individuals. Study in general: The donors, a couple of women and a few men, were aged 18 to 49. Whole-study findings and limits: Compared with clonotypes that all four donors shared, non-shared clonotypes had lower generation probabilities. Apart from blood, nothing was sampled; tissue repertoires likely differ.

Note on this clone: The target antigen is unknown.

Germline CDR1 is GTSNPN and CDR2 is SVGIG (reference sequence). The CDR3 totals 14 residues. The authors loaded 150 to 250 ng DNA, 25,000 to 30,000 T cell genomes, into sorted-subset replicate PCRs. The table came from immunoSEQ multiplex PCR; TCRdb's copy has only in-frame clones and leaves some out. The sample holds about 680,000 clones, 73% seen once. This TCR derives from a woman aged 30 to 39 in good health. The V gene is TRBV30, the J gene TRBJ2-5; D is ambiguous. The tail of the sequence fits TRBJ2-7 better, so the J call may be wrong. Sequenced: memory CD4+ T cells sorted from blood. This sample's subset: CD45RA-negative fraction. The CDR3 region has the DNA TGTGCCTGGACCCGTAGGCCTGAGGCCTACGAGCAGTACTTC. It yields the protein CAWTRRPEAYEQYF.